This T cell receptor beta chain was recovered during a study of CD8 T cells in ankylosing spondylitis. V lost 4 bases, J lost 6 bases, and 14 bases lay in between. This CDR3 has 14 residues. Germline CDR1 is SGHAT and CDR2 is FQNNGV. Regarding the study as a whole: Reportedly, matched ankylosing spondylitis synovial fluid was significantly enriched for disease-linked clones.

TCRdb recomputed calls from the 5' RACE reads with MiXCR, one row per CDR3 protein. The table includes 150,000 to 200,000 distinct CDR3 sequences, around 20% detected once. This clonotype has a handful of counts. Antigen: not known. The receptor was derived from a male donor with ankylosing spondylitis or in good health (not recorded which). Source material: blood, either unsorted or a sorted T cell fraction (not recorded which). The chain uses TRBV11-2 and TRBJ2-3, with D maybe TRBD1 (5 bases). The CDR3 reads CASSSPTGYDTQYF. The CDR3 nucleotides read TGTGCCAGCAGCTCCCCCACAGGTTACGATACGCAGTATTTT.